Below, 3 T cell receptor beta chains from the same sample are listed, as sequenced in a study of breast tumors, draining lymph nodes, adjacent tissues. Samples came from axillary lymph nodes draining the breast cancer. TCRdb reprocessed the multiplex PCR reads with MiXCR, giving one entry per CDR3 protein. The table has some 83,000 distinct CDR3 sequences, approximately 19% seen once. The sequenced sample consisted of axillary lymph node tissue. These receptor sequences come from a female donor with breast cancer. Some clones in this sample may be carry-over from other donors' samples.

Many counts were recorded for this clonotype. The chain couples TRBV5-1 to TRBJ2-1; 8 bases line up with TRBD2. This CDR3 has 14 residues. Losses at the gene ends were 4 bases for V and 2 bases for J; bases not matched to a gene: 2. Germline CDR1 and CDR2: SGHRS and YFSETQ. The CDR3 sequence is CASSDSGTYNEQFF. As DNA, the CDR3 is TGCGCCAGCAGCGATAGCGGGACCTACAATGAGCAGTTCTTC.

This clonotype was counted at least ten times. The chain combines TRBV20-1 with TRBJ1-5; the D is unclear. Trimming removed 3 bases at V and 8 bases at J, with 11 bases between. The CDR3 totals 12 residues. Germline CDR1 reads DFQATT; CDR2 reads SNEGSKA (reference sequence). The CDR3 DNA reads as TGCAGTGCTAGCGAACAGTCAGAGCCCCAGCATTTT. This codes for CSASEQSEPQHF.

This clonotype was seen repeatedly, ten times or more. CDR3 DNA sequence: TGTGCCAGCAGTGAATTTCTATTGGCCTCCAAGCAGTACTTC. Its protein product is CASSEFLLASKQYF. V is TRBV6-1 and J is TRBJ2-7, with unresolved D. V lost 2 bases, J lost 8 bases, and 16 bases lay in between. The CDR3 consists of 14 residues. Germline CDR1 and CDR2: MNHNS and SASEGT.